This T cell receptor beta chain stems from a study of T cell repertoires in cytomegalovirus infection. About the research overall: CMV epitopes that were recently identified and HLA-C-restricted were used alongside well-studied HLA-B-restricted ones. From public TCR beta signatures came an indication of both CMV infection and matching HLA type. Findings of the study overall: Public TCR beta family frequency separated CMV-and-HLA carriers, including in an independent cohort. Clonotype analysis showed dominance of the ex vivo response by HLA-C-restricted CMV-specific TCR beta clonotypes.

Comments on this clonotype: Its cognate antigen is unknown.

TCRdb re-analysed the reads in MiXCR, keeping a single row per CDR3 protein. The sample carries around 710,000 distinct CDR3 sequences, 29% recorded once. The CDR3 contains 17 residues. Germline CDR1 LGHNA, CDR2 YSLEER. V lost 0 bases to trimming and J lost 4 bases; unmatched junction nucleotides: 9. This sample comprised cultured CD8+ T cells from PBMCs, obtained from culture after CMV antigen stimulation. This receptor was identified in a human donor in good health (CMV status not recorded). Some clones in this sample may be carry-over from other donors' samples. This chain links TRBV4-3 with TRBJ2-3, with 8 bases matching TRBD2. CDR3 loop: CASSQDRARLAPDTQYF. The CDR3 DNA sequence: TGCGCCAGCAGCCAAGATCGGGCCCGACTAGCGCCAGATACGCAGTATTTT.